Presented here are 23 T cell receptor beta chains from one specimen sequenced in a study of breast tumors, draining lymph nodes, adjacent tissues. Axillary draining lymph nodes of breast cancer patients supplied the node samples. TCRdb reprocessed the multiplex PCR reads with MiXCR, giving one entry per CDR3 protein. The data contain tens of thousands of distinct CDR3 sequences, approximately 30% of them seen just once; the ten biggest clones take up roughly 7.3%. Sequencing was performed on axillary lymph node tissue. The source is a female donor with breast cancer. Some clones in this sample may be carry-over from other donors' samples.

Ten or more counts support this clonotype. The junction departs from the called germline gene at one end, perhaps through a read error. This chain links TRBV6-5 with TRBJ2-7; D is unresolved. CDR3 length: 14 amino acids. CDR1 and CDR2 from the germline V gene are MNHEY and SVGAGI. This CDR3 reads CASSHSHTSYEQYF. CDR3 bases: TGTGCCAGCAGTCACTCCCACACCTCCTACGAGCAGTACTTC.

This clonotype came up many times. The chain combines TRBV5-6 with TRBJ1-5; 7 bases map to TRBD1. The J segment lost 3 bases and the V segment lost 4 bases, leaving 4 bases of the junction unmatched. The CDR3 covers 14 residues. In germline, CDR1 is SGHDT, CDR2 YYEEEE. The DNA for the CDR3 is TGTGCCAGCAGCCAGGACAGGAACAATCAGCCCCAGCATTTT. The encoded protein is CASSQDRNNQPQHF.

This clonotype was detected a few times. A much larger clonotype is one base distant, so this may be a read error. The V gene is TRBV14, the J gene TRBJ2-2, with 7 bases identical to TRBD2. The V gene's germline CDR1 is SGHDN and CDR2 FVKESK. CDR3 length equals 19 residues. CDR3: CASSEERVGLAGATGELFF. DNA for the CDR3: TGTGCCAGCAGCGAAGAAAGGGTCGGCTTAGCGGGTGCTACCGGGGAGCTGTTTTTT.

In this sample, this clonotype turned up many times. This chain links TRBV4-1 with TRBJ1-2; D ambiguous. This CDR3 region has 17 residues. CDR1 is MGHRA, CDR2 YSYEKL, per germline. V dropped 1 base and J dropped 1 base, with 16 bases sitting between them. The CDR3 bases are TGCGCCAGCAGCCAAGCTCCTGACGGCACGGATAACTATGGCTACACCTTC. As protein: CASSQAPDGTDNYGYTF.

This chain links TRBV24-1 with TRBJ2-3, with D hard to call. Per germline, CDR1 KGHDR and CDR2 SFDVKD. V was cut by 5 bases and J by 0 bases, with 8 bases left in between. The CDR3 consists of 14 residues. DNA of the CDR3: TGTGCCACCAGTGCGGCGGCTAGCACAGATACGCAGTATTTT. Protein: CATSAAASTDTQYF.

This clonotype was detected only once. For the CDR3, the DNA is TGTGCCAGCAGCTTTAACTGGGAGGTAACAAATGAAAAACTGTTTTTT. Translating it yields CASSFNWEVTNEKLFF. The chain uses TRBV5-5 and TRBJ1-4; D ambiguous. The CDR3 contains 16 residues. Germline V gene data show CDR1 as SGHKS and CDR2 as YYEKEE (reference sequence). Trimming left V 2 bases short and J 5 bases short, with 16 bases between.

This chain joins TRBV28 and TRBJ2-7; no reliable D call. This CDR3 is 14 amino acids long. The ends were cut back, 7 bases at V and 4 bases at J, with 17 bases in the middle. Germline V gives CDR1 MDHEN, CDR2 SYDVKM. This CDR3 is CASNHGVWIYEQYF. The CDR3 nucleotides are TGTGCCAGCAACCATGGAGTTTGGATATACGAGCAGTACTTC.

This clonotype was seen repeatedly, ten times or more. The CDR3 bases are TGTGCCAGCAGTTTCCTGAGGACTAGCGGGATTCTTGCCTACGAGCAGTACTTC. Its protein product is CASSFLRTSGILAYEQYF. The gene calls are TRBV3-2 and TRBJ2-7; the table assigns TRBD2, which was not confirmed against the DNA. TRBV3-2 is labeled a pseudogene. The length of the CDR3 is 18 residues.

On this clonotype itself: In this CDR3 the conserved last residue, phenylalanine or tryptophan, is missing, so a read error is likely. The rearrangement joins TRBV6-5 to TRBJ1-1, with a weak D call TRBD1 (5 bases). CDR1 is MNHEY and CDR2 is SVGAGI in the germline V gene. The CDR3 is 13 residues long. Trimming stripped 5 bases from V and 3 bases from J, with 10 bases between. CDR3 DNA: TGTGCCAGCAGTCGAGGGGCGTACACTGAAGCTTTCTTG. Translating gives CASSRGAYTEAFL.

This clonotype was seen repeatedly, ten times or more. This chain joins TRBV7-8 and TRBJ2-7; 8 bases match TRBD1. The germline gives CDR1 SGHVS, CDR2 FQNEAQ. V lost 5 bases, J lost 4 bases, and 10 bases stayed unmatched. The CDR3 contains 15 residues. CDR3: CASSVLTGVEYEQYF. The CDR3, as DNA: TGTGCCAGCAGCGTATTGACAGGGGTAGAGTACGAGCAGTACTTC.

Ten or more counts support this clonotype. The rearrangement links TRBV12-3 or TRBV12-4 to TRBJ1-3; D gene uncertain. This CDR3 comprises 14 residues. V was clipped by 1 base and J by 0 bases, with 4 bases between them. The CDR3 here is CASSLEGSGNTIYF. The DNA for the CDR3 is TGTGCCAGCAGTTTAGAAGGCTCTGGAAACACCATATATTTT.

By sample share, this clonotype is medium-sized. The chain uses TRBV7-2 and TRBJ1-6; D gene ambiguous. Germline V CDR1 and CDR2: SGHTA, FQGNSA. V dropped 5 bases and J dropped 11 bases, with 19 bases sitting between them. The CDR3 runs to 15 residues. The CDR3 sequence is CASSLAAGGMAPLHF. CDR3 bases: TGTGCCAGCAGCCTCGCTGCGGGAGGGATGGCACCCCTCCACTTT.

This clonotype appeared many times. This chain joins TRBV6-6 and TRBJ2-5; 12 positions match TRBD2. V lost 0 bases, J lost 4 bases, and 6 bases stayed unmatched. Germline CDR1 is MNHNY and CDR2 is SVGAGI (reference sequence). The CDR3 has 17 residues. CDR3 residues: CASSYSASGRAGETQYF. DNA for the CDR3: TGTGCCAGCAGTTACTCGGCTAGCGGGAGGGCGGGAGAGACCCAGTACTTC.

The rearrangement joins TRBV7-9 to TRBJ2-3; D call uncertain. The V and J ends lost 3 bases and 1 base respectively, with 8 bases between them. Germline V lookup: CDR1 SEHNR, CDR2 FQNEAQ (reference sequence). The CDR3 has 14 amino acids. The CDR3 loop is CASSFGIGTDTQYF. The CDR3, as DNA: TGTGCCAGCAGCTTCGGAATAGGCACAGATACGCAGTATTTT.

This clonotype appeared many times. V gene TRBV7-9 combines with J gene TRBJ1-5, with TRBD1 matching 7 bases. The length of the CDR3 is 14 residues. Germline V gene sequence: CDR1 SEHNR, CDR2 FQNEAQ (reference sequence). V shed 5 bases, J shed 10 bases, and the junction held 11 bases outside the gene matches. CDR3: CASSHGQVLLPQHF. In nucleotides, the CDR3 is TGTGCCAGCAGCCACGGACAGGTCCTCCTTCCCCAGCATTTT.

V gene TRBV11-3 combines with J gene TRBJ2-7; 9 nucleotides line up with TRBD2. V lost 3 bases to trimming and J lost 1 base; unmatched junction nucleotides: 16. There are 19 residues in the CDR3. CDR1 is SGHNT, CDR2 YENEEA, per germline. The CDR3 region is CASSFGGRAGWGVSYEQYF. CDR3 bases: TGTGCCAGCAGCTTCGGCGGGAGGGCCGGGTGGGGGGTGTCCTACGAGCAGTACTTC.

This clonotype was recorded many times. The chain recombines TRBV12-5 with TRBJ2-1, with 7 bases aligning to TRBD1. CDR3 length equals 17 residues. Germline lookup yields CDR1 LGHNT and CDR2 FRNRAP. V gave up 0 bases and J gave up 2 bases; unmatched junction bases: 7. The CDR3 loop is CASGLVHGTVPYNEQFF. DNA of the CDR3: TGTGCTAGTGGTTTGGTACATGGGACAGTTCCCTACAATGAGCAGTTCTTC.

This clonotype was seen repeatedly, ten times or more. The chain joins TRBV24-1 to TRBJ1-2, with D uncertain. Looked up from germline, CDR1 is KGHDR and CDR2 is SFDVKD. Trimming took 4 bases from V and 5 from J, leaving 16 bases between them. CDR3 size: 15 residues. CDR3 bases: TGTGCCACCAGTGAGTCCCGTGGTAGGGTATATGGCTACACCTTC. Translating gives CATSESRGRVYGYTF.

With regard to this clonotype: One base away lies a much larger clone, so this may be a sequencing read error. The chain couples TRBV5-8 to TRBJ2-4; a possible D gene is TRBD2 (6 bases). The CDR3 runs 17 residues. V gave up 4 bases and J gave up 8 bases, with 25 bases separating them. The germline CDR1 and CDR2 sequences are SGHTS and YDEGEE. The CDR3 DNA reads TGTGCCAGCAGCCCGGCGGGCGGCGGGGCCCGGAGGGACATTCAGTACTTC. It yields the protein CASSPAGGGARRDIQYF.

The chain couples TRBV4-2 to TRBJ2-2; 11 bases are shared with TRBD2. Trimming took 4 bases from V and 5 from J; bases not matched to a gene: 12. The CDR3 is 18 amino acids. Germline V gene data show CDR1 as LGHNA and CDR2 as YNFKEQ. The CDR3 coding sequence is TGTGCCAGCAGCCGCCAAACCGGGACTAGCGGTAGGACCGGGGAGCTGTTTTTT. Translating gives CASSRQTGTSGRTGELFF.

This clonotype appeared many times. An end of the junction differs from the germline gene, which may be a read error. V usage is TRBV7-9 and J usage is TRBJ1-2; D is perhaps TRBD1 (5 bases). Germline CDR1 is SEHNR and CDR2 is FQNEAQ (reference sequence). This CDR3 contains 15 residues. The CDR3: CASSLDGRGYYGYPF. CDR3 bases: TGTGCCAGCAGCTTAGACGGGCGGGGCTACTATGGCTACCCCTTC.

Comment on this clonotype: This clone may be a read error of a much larger clone one base away. The chain uses TRBV5-8 and TRBJ2-5, with 7 bases matching TRBD2. The CDR3 loop spans 18 amino acids. Germline values: CDR1 SGHTS, CDR2 YDEGEE. CDR3 residues: CASSLGAFSTSLGEAQYF. As DNA, the CDR3 is TGTGCCAGCAGCTTGGGGGCTTTTTCGACTAGCCTGGGAGAGGCCCAGTACTTC.

This clonotype was picked up many times. V gene TRBV3-1 combines with J gene TRBJ1-3; 7 nucleotides match TRBD1. Trimming at V came to 2 bases and at J to 5 bases, leaving 6 bases not matched to a gene. Germline CDR1 and CDR2: LGHDT and YNNKEL (reference sequence). CDR3 length: 15 residues. CDR3 loop: CASSQPQGNRNTIYF. CDR3 nucleotide sequence: TGTGCCAGCAGCCAACCACAGGGGAATAGAAACACCATATATTTT.